The source of this T cell receptor (beta chain) is a study of T-cell memory formation after mild COVID-19. Study background: Clusters were largely donor specific.

This clonotype occurred a few times. Its antigen is still unknown. A single record per CDR3 protein comes from TCRdb applying MiXCR to the 5' RACE reads. The sample contains 270,000 or so distinct CDR3 sequences, around 15% of which appear only once. The study, taken as a whole, reports: Clones contracting across day 15 to 85 had a balanced CD4/CD8 profile; later expanding clones leaned CD4+.

The ends were cut back, 7 bases at V and 6 bases at J, with 6 bases in the middle. The CDR3 is 11 amino acids. Germline loops: CDR1 LNHDA, CDR2 SQIVND (reference sequence). This rearrangement joins TRBV19 to TRBJ2-2; D ambiguous. The sequencing input was PBMCs or a T cell subset sorted from them (not recorded which). The clonotype originates from a man between 18 and 29 years old who had mild COVID-19 (a few samples of this study predate the infection). Cell type and time point are not known. The CDR3 DNA is TGTGCCAGTATCTCCGCCGGGGAGCTGTTTTTT. Translating it yields CASISAGELFF.